One and the same sample provided the 23 T cell receptor beta chains below, sequenced in a study of post-analysis software for immune sequencing data (dated by TCRdb to the mid-2010s). Preparation of the library involved PCR. This sample was sequenced with an Illumina HiSeq 2500. To reduce PCR and sequencing biases, unique molecular identifiers were incorporated into the TCR beta cDNA libraries. The public reads were reanalyzed by TCRdb: fastp trimming at Q25, MiXCR alignment, in-frame beta chains only. When rows share a CDR3 protein, they turn into one entry using the most common DNA and genes. A total of approximately 460,000 distinct CDR3 sequences appear in this sample, around 40% of them only once. The ten biggest clones cover 12% of the sample. These receptors are not linked to any known antigen. Study-level results and caveats: A handful of TRBV segments, including TRBV5-6, TRBV5-1 and TRBV20-1, were significantly more frequent in patients than controls.

The sample consisted of blood. These receptors were collected from a girl under 18 with multiple sclerosis.

This sequence joins TRBV5-1 and TRBJ1-1, with 8 bases lining up with TRBD1. Trimming cost V 5 bases and J 0 bases; bases outside gene matches: 9. The CDR3 is 16 amino acids. Germline CDR1 and CDR2: SGHRS and YFSETQ. As DNA, the CDR3 is TGCGCCAGCAGGACAGGGGAATTGGACATGAACACTGAAGCTTTCTTT. Protein sequence: CASRTGELDMNTEAFF.

The chain links TRBV6-5 to TRBJ2-5; tentative D call: TRBD2 (7 bases). V was pared by 10 bases and J by 2 bases, with 14 bases between. Germline CDR1 MNHEY, CDR2 SVGAGI. The CDR3 contains 13 residues. The CDR3 loop is CATQRGGQETQYF. The CDR3, as DNA: TGTGCCACCCAGAGGGGGGGGCAAGAGACCCAGTACTTC.

The rearrangement uses TRBV5-1 and TRBJ2-7; D gene unclear. Trimming removed 3 bases at V and 0 bases at J, with 10 bases between. The length of the CDR3 is 14 residues. In germline, CDR1 is SGHRS, CDR2 YFSETQ. In nucleotides, the CDR3 is TGCGCCAGCAGCTGGAGTGGAAACTCCTACGAGCAGTACTTC. Translation gives CASSWSGNSYEQYF.

The gene calls are TRBV7-9 and TRBJ2-1, with 10 bases matching TRBD2. Germline CDR1 is SEHNR and CDR2 is FQNEAQ (reference sequence). CDR3 length: 19 residues. V dropped 4 bases and J dropped 5; count of bases not matched to a gene: 17. This CDR3 reads CASSSGRTSGSFSDNEQFF. CDR3 DNA: TGTGCCAGCAGCTCAGGCCGGACTAGCGGAAGTTTCTCTGACAATGAGCAGTTCTTC.

This chain uses TRBV10-3 with TRBJ2-5; 8 nucleotides agree with TRBD2. The J call may be faulty, since TRBJ2-7 better matches the DNA end. The CDR3 has 12 amino acids. CDR1 and CDR2 from the germline V gene are ENHRY and SYGVKD. The CDR3 loop reads CAISEAGDEQYF. The CDR3 DNA sequence: TGTGCCATCAGTGAAGCGGGAGACGAGCAGTACTTC.

This chain uses TRBV20-1 with TRBJ1-2; D is unresolved. There are 15 residues in the CDR3. The V end lost 1 base, the J end lost 3 bases, and 15 bases lay between the germline ends. CDR1 and CDR2 from the germline V gene are DFQATT and SNEGSKA (reference sequence). DNA of the CDR3: TGCAGTGCTAGAGGTACCGGGTCAAAGGACTATGGCTACACCTTC. This sequence encodes CSARGTGSKDYGYTF.

The J gene is TRBJ1-5, the V gene TRBV3-1; D ambiguous. CDR1 LGHDT and CDR2 YNNKEL come from the germline V gene (reference sequence). V was pared by 2 bases and J by 5 bases, with 10 bases between. This CDR3 has 14 residues. This CDR3 reads CASSQSIFDQPQHF. CDR3 DNA: TGTGCCAGCAGCCAATCCATATTTGATCAGCCCCAGCATTTT.

The sample holds a few counts of this clonotype. The rearrangement uses TRBV5-1 and TRBJ2-5; 7 nucleotides agree with TRBD2. With V trimmed by 0 bases and J by 4 bases, 9 bases remained unmatched. This CDR3 is built from 16 residues. Germline CDR1 and CDR2: SGHRS and YFSETQ. CDR3 loop: CASSLEGLGGVETQYF. The CDR3 nucleotides read TGCGCCAGCAGCTTGGAAGGACTGGGAGGGGTAGAGACCCAGTACTTC.

This chain connects TRBV7-2 to TRBJ2-3; 8 nucleotides line up with TRBD2. CDR1 and CDR2 from the germline V gene are SGHTA and FQGNSA. With 0 bases clipped from V and 4 bases from J, the junction kept 6 bases outside the gene matches. This CDR3 has 16 amino acids. This CDR3 is CASSLALSGTADTQYF. Written as DNA, the CDR3 is TGTGCCAGCAGCTTAGCCCTTAGCGGGACCGCAGATACGCAGTATTTT.

This clonotype was observed a handful of times. The chain couples TRBV7-2 to TRBJ2-1; TRBD2 matches at 13 bases. V was clipped by 7 bases and J by 7 bases; unmatched bases: 4. This CDR3 has 14 amino acids. Germline V gives CDR1 SGHTA, CDR2 FQGNSA. The CDR3 spells CASKLAGGPNEQFF. The CDR3 coding sequence is TGTGCCAGCAAACTAGCGGGAGGGCCTAATGAGCAGTTCTTC.

This clonotype was seen only a few times. The genes are TRBV20-1 and TRBJ2-3; D not certain. The V end lost 6 bases, the J end lost 6 bases, and 13 bases lay between the germline ends. Germline CDR1 and CDR2: DFQATT and SNEGSKA (reference sequence). The CDR3 has 12 amino acids. In DNA, the CDR3 is TGCAGTGCGTTGGGTATGGCGGATACGCAGTATTTT. Amino acid sequence: CSALGMADTQYF.

This clonotype was recorded a few times. The J gene is TRBJ2-1, the V gene TRBV6-1; 7 nucleotides line up with TRBD2. The CDR3 has 16 amino acids. CDR1 is MNHNS and CDR2 is SASEGT in the germline V gene. The V gene end was trimmed by 4 bases and the J gene end by 0 bases; junction bases not matched to a gene: 6. CDR3 nucleotides: TGTGCCAGCAGTGCAGCGGGACTGAGCTCCTACAATGAGCAGTTCTTC. Protein product: CASSAAGLSSYNEQFF.

The chain has TRBV7-3 and TRBJ2-4; TRBD2 is a possible D gene (6 bases). The last part of the DNA fits TRBJ2-7 better; the J call may be wrong. This CDR3 spans 13 amino acids. In germline, CDR1 is SGHTA, CDR2 FQGTGA. In DNA form, the CDR3 reads TGTGCCAGCAGTCTAGCGCAGGGAGGCGAGCAGTACTTC. The encoded protein is CASSLAQGGEQYF.

This clonotype appeared a few times. The CDR3 protein is CASSPRSRGNEQFF. The CDR3 DNA follows: TGTGCCAGCAGCCCCCGTTCCCGGGGCAATGAGCAGTTCTTC. The chain links TRBV11-3 to TRBJ2-1; possibly TRBD2 for D (5 bases). V was cut by 5 bases and J by 6 bases, with 14 bases left in between. Germline V gives CDR1 SGHNT, CDR2 YENEEA. CDR3 size: 14 residues.

V gene TRBV29-1 combines with J gene TRBJ2-7, with D unresolved. V lost 4 bases and J lost 1, with 5 bases in between. CDR1 SQVTM and CDR2 ANQGSEA come from the germline V gene. The CDR3 runs to 11 residues. The CDR3 region is CSVVWSYEQYF. CDR3 DNA sequence: TGCAGCGTTGTTTGGTCCTACGAGCAGTACTTC.

The genes are TRBV5-6 and TRBJ2-1; D not resolved. The J call may be in error: the DNA end matches TRBJ2-7 better. The V gene's germline CDR1 is SGHDT and CDR2 YYEEEE. CDR3 length: 12 amino acids. CDR3 residues: CASSLDDNEQYF. The CDR3, as DNA: TGTGCCAGCAGTCTAGATGACAATGAGCAGTACTTC.

The chain combines TRBV12-3 or TRBV12-4 with TRBJ2-1; D is perhaps TRBD1 (6 bases). This CDR3 has 15 amino acids. Between the trimmed V and J ends, which lost 9 bases and 7 bases, there was a span of 22 bases. CDR3 sequence reads: CASQLGVRGGNEQFF. The CDR3 DNA is TGTGCCAGTCAATTGGGCGTCCGAGGGGGTAATGAGCAGTTCTTC.

The chain is built from TRBV20-1 and TRBJ2-1; D tentatively fits TRBD1 or TRBD2 (6 bases each). The germline gives CDR1 DFQATT, CDR2 SNEGSKA (reference sequence). The V end was cut by 6 bases, the J end by 6 bases, with 24 bases between. The CDR3 length is 16 residues. The CDR3 is CSAGLIMGRGGNEQFF. The DNA for the CDR3 is TGCAGTGCCGGGTTAATCATGGGCAGGGGAGGCAATGAGCAGTTCTTC.

The V call is TRBV6-5, the J call TRBJ1-3; no definite D call. CDR1 is MNHEY and CDR2 is SVGAGI in the germline V gene. With 2 bases removed from V and 0 bases from J, the gap between germline ends came to 11 bases. This CDR3 has 16 amino acids. The CDR3 region is CASSYGWSSSGNTIYF. CDR3 nucleotide sequence: TGTGCCAGCAGTTACGGTTGGTCGAGCTCTGGAAACACCATATATTTT.

This CDR3 is CASSEREDSNQPQHF. The CDR3 coding sequence is TGTGCCAGCAGTGAGAGGGAAGATAGCAATCAGCCCCAGCATTTT. The chain recombines TRBV6-5 with TRBJ1-5, with D uncertain. In germline, CDR1 is MNHEY, CDR2 SVGAGI. V gave up 5 bases and J gave up 0 bases, with 11 bases separating them. This CDR3 contains 15 residues.

The chain uses TRBV19 and TRBJ2-3, with D possibly TRBD2 on 6 matching bases. Germline CDR1 and CDR2: LNHDA and SQIVND (reference sequence). The CDR3 has 13 residues. Trimming cost V 3 bases and J 6 bases, with 10 bases left between them. CDR3 protein: CASSIWSGDTQYF. The CDR3 region has the DNA TGTGCCAGTAGTATCTGGAGCGGGGATACGCAGTATTTT.

V is TRBV12-3 or TRBV12-4 and J is TRBJ1-5; 7 nucleotides match TRBD1. The CDR3 runs 14 residues. Trimming cost V 5 bases and J 6 bases; bases outside gene matches: 7. DNA of the CDR3: TGTGCCAGCAGTGCCTCGACAGGGACTCAGCCCCAGCATTTT. Protein product: CASSASTGTQPQHF.

The V and J genes are TRBV12-3 or TRBV12-4 and TRBJ2-5; D remains unclear. There are 11 residues in the CDR3. V was shortened by 6 bases and J by 5 bases, with 7 bases between the two germline ends. CDR3 sequence reads: CASRVGETQYF. The CDR3 coding sequence is TGTGCCAGCAGGGTTGGGGAGACCCAGTACTTC.